These 9 T cell receptor beta chains were sequenced from one sample in a study of OX40 agonist ivuxolimab in advanced cancers. Profiling relied on immunoSEQ multiplex PCR, and the TCRdb table lists in-frame clones only, not all of them. The table shows 35,000 to 45,000 clones, with 75% to 90% occurring only once. The sequencing here drew on CD4+ or CD8+ T cells sorted from blood, taken in a trial of the OX40 agonist ivuxolimab. The receptors come from an adult with an advanced solid tumor such as melanoma, head and neck, liver or kidney cancer.

The chain combines TRBV5-4 with TRBJ1-2; D is undetermined. The length of the CDR3 is 12 residues. CDR1 and CDR2 from the germline V gene are SGHNT and YYREEE (reference sequence). Trimming removed 5 bases at V and 4 bases at J, with 9 bases between. CDR3 loop: CASRGGGYGYTF. CDR3 bases: TGTGCCAGCAGGGGCGGTGGCTATGGCTACACCTTC. The whole variable domain, remainder taken from reference TRBV5-4 and TRBJ1-2, is ETGVTQSPTHLIKTRGQQVTLRCSSQSGHNTVSWYQQALGQGPQFIFQYYREEENGRGNFPPRFSGLQFPNYSSELNVNALELDDSALYLCASRGGGYGYTFGSGTRLTVV.

The chain joins TRBV7-2 to TRBJ1-5; no clear D. CDR3 length: 12 amino acids. Trimming took off 5 bases at V and 1 base at J, with 3 bases between the two ends. Germline-derived CDR1 and CDR2 are SGHTA and FQGNSA. CDR3 sequence reads: CASSNSNQPQHF. The CDR3 DNA reads as TGTGCCAGCAGCAACAGCAATCAGCCCCAGCATTTT. Combining the CDR3 with reference TRBV7-2 and TRBJ1-5 gives the whole variable domain GAGVSQSPSNKVTEKGKDVELRCDPISGHTALYWYRQSLGQGLEFLIYFQGNSAPDKSGLPSDRFSAERTGGSVSTLTIQRTQQEDSAVYLCASSNSNQPQHFGDGTRLSIL.

The V gene is TRBV7-2, the J gene TRBJ2-1; no definite D call. Germline CDR1 and CDR2: SGHTA and FQGNSA. The CDR3 is 13 residues long. V gave up 5 bases and J gave up 8 bases, with 13 bases separating them. The DNA of the CDR3 is TGTGCCAGCAGCGCCAGGATCAGCCATGAGCAGTTCTTC. Translating gives CASSARISHEQFF.

V gene TRBV5-1 combines with J gene TRBJ1-2; D might be TRBD1 (6 bases). Germline-derived CDR1 and CDR2 are SGHRS and YFSETQ. V lost 3 bases to trimming and J lost 5 bases, with 8 bases between them. The CDR3 runs 12 residues. Here the CDR3 DNA reads TGCGCCAGCAGCTCCCAGGGGTATGGCTACACCTTC. Residues: CASSSQGYGYTF.

The gene calls are TRBV6-5 and TRBJ2-7; a possible D gene is TRBD2 (6 bases). The germline V gene has CDR1 MNHEY and CDR2 SVGAGI. CDR3 size: 13 residues. Trimming left V 2 bases short and J 9 bases short, with 14 bases between. As DNA, the CDR3 is TGTGCCAGCAGTTACACCCGGGAGTCGGGGCAGTACTTC. As protein: CASSYTRESGQYF.

The chain is built from TRBV4-1 and TRBJ1-5; D ambiguous. Looked up from germline, CDR1 is MGHRA and CDR2 is YSYEKL. CDR3 length: 16 residues. Trimming took 0 bases from V and 6 from J, leaving 15 bases between them. The CDR3 region has the DNA TGCGCCAGCAGCCAAGAAGTTCCTATCGTAGGTCAGCCCCAGCATTTT. Encoded protein: CASSQEVPIVGQPQHF.

This chain uses TRBV18 with TRBJ2-7; D uncertain. Germline loops: CDR1 KGHSH, CDR2 LQKENI. Between the trimmed V and J ends, which lost 0 bases and 2 bases, there was a span of 11 bases. This CDR3 has 15 residues. This CDR3 is CASSPPVAHPYEQYF. CDR3 DNA: TGTGCCAGCTCACCACCGGTTGCGCATCCCTACGAGCAGTACTTC. Variable domain in full (rest from reference TRBV18 and TRBJ2-7): NAGVMQNPRHLVRRRGQEARLRCSPMKGHSHVYWYRQLPEEGLKFMVYLQKENIIDESGMPKERFSAEFPKEGPSILRIQQVVRGDSAAYFCASSPPVAHPYEQYFGPGTRLTVT.

This clone was picked up a small number of times. The chain uses TRBV27 and TRBJ1-5, with D possibly being TRBD1 (5 bases). Trimming removed 2 bases at V and 7 bases at J, with 9 bases between. The CDR3 length is 13 residues. Germline assignment: CDR1 MNHEY and CDR2 SMNVEV (reference sequence). Here the CDR3 DNA reads TGTGCCAGCAGTTTAACCCAGGGCCAGCCCCAGCATTTT. It is translated as CASSLTQGQPQHF.

The rearrangement uses TRBV18 and TRBJ1-2, with D possibly being TRBD1 (6 bases). The CDR3 sequence is 14 residues long. Between the trimmed V and J ends, which lost 6 bases and 2 bases, there was a span of 13 bases. CDR1 KGHSH and CDR2 LQKENI come from the germline V gene. The CDR3 reads CASSPGRGNYGYTF. CDR3 nucleotides: TGTGCCAGCTCCCCGGGTAGGGGGAACTATGGCTACACCTTC.